Listed below are T cell receptor beta chains from one sample, sequenced in a study of blood T cell repertoires in COVID-19. Here immunoSEQ multiplex PCR was the method, and the copy in TCRdb shows in-frame clones only, minus some. This sample has around 300,000 clones; 88% occur once, and the top ten carry about 3%. The sequenced material came from PBMCs or T cells enriched from blood (not recorded which). Receptors originate from a woman aged 45-65 years who had recovered from COVID-19. Both conserved end residues are part of each CDR3. Fields, in order: J gene, clone size, V gene, D gene, CDR3 DNA, CDR3 protein. A D gene is named only where the DNA matches it firmly. Part of the rows lack a size; the others show once, few, many or a class for expanded clones.

TRBJ1-5 | . | TRBV6-2/TRBV6-3 | . | TGTGCCAGCAGTTACATGGGGCAGGGAACCAGCAATCAGCCCCAGCATTTT | CASSYMGQGTSNQPQHF
TRBJ1-1 | . | TRBV5-1 | TRBD1 | TGCGCCAGCAGCAGACGTTGGGGACAGGGGGCAATCGGTGAAGCTTTCTTT | CASSRRWGQGAIGEAFF
TRBJ2-7 | once | TRBV6-2/TRBV6-3 | . | TGTGCCAGCAGTTACTCGATCGTCGGCTACGAGCAGTACTTC | CASSYSIVGYEQYF
TRBJ2-1 | . | TRBV24-1 | . | TGTGCCACCGGCGACAGACTCAACAATGAGCAGTTCTTC | CATGDRLNNEQFF
TRBJ2-1 | . | TRBV11-2 | . | TGTGCCAGCAGTCTTTCCCTCGGACAGTACAATGAGCAGTTCTTC | CASSLSLGQYNEQFF
TRBJ1-1 | few | TRBV20-1 | TRBD1 | TGCAGTGCGCGGCCGGGACAGCAAGCTTTCTTT | CSARPGQQAFF
TRBJ1-4 | . | TRBV28 | . | TGTGCCAGCAGTTTTGAGGGCCCCCTTAATGAAAAACTGTTTTTT | CASSFEGPLNEKLFF
TRBJ2-2 | once | TRBV6-2/TRBV6-3 | TRBD1 | TGTGCCAGCAGTCAACGACAGGGGGTCACCGGGGAGCTGTTTTTT | CASSQRQGVTGELFF
TRBJ2-7 | . | TRBV5-1 | TRBD1 | TGCGCCAGCAGCTTGGTGGACAGGGGCTCCTACGAGCAGTACTTC | CASSLVDRGSYEQYF
TRBJ2-5 | . | TRBV30 | . | TGTGCCTGGAGTAGGGTGGGGGGTTTGTCCCAGTACTTC | CAWSRVGGLSQYF
TRBJ2-7 | . | TRBV19 | TRBD1 | TGTGCCAGTAGTATGAGGGGACAGGGGCCGTCCTACGAGCAGTACTTC | CASSMRGQGPSYEQYF
TRBJ2-3 | . | TRBV4-3 | . | TGCGCCAGCAGCCGTATCGGCACAGATACGCAGTATTTT | CASSRIGTDTQYF
TRBJ2-5 | . | TRBV5-1 | TRBD1 | TGCGCCAGCAGCTTGGGGGACAGGGGGCATGTAGAGACCCAGTACTTC | CASSLGDRGHVETQYF
TRBJ2-5 | . | TRBV4-1 | . | TGCGCCAGCAGCCAAGATTCCCAGTCAACCGGGGGAGAGACCCAGTACTTC | CASSQDSQSTGGETQYF
TRBJ1-2 | . | TRBV6-5 | . | TGTGCCAGCAGTTACTCGAACAGTAACTATGGCTACACCTTC | CASSYSNSNYGYTF
TRBJ1-1 | . | TRBV2 | TRBD1 | TGTGCCAGCAGGGTGACAGGGTTGGGCACTGAAGCTTTCTTT | CASRVTGLGTEAFF
TRBJ2-3 | . | TRBV20-1 | . | TGCAGTGCTAGTTACAGGGCTAGCACAGATACGCAGTATTTT | CSASYRASTDTQYF
TRBJ2-5 | . | TRBV28 | TRBD2 | TGTGCCAGCAGTGGGGGACTAGCGGGAGATCCCGGGGACCAAGAGACCCAGTACTTC | CASSGGLAGDPGDQETQYF
TRBJ2-1 | . | TRBV24-1 | . | TGTGCCACCAGTGACCTAGGTTCGCGTGAGCAGTTCTTC | CATSDLGSREQFF
TRBJ2-7 | . | TRBV27 | . | TGTGCCAGCAGTTTTGTTGGGGGACACCAATACGAGCAGTACTTC | CASSFVGGHQYEQYF
TRBJ2-1 | . | TRBV7-2 | . | TGTGCCAGCAGCTTAGCGCTTCGAACGCCAGTATACAATGAGCAGTTCTTC | CASSLALRTPVYNEQFF
TRBJ2-1 | . | TRBV3-1/TRBV3-2 | . | TGTGCCAGCAGCCAAATGAGGACAGCTTACAATGAGCAGTTCTTC | CASSQMRTAYNEQFF
TRBJ2-3 | . | TRBV11-2 | . | TGTGCCAGCAGCTTATCCAACTCAGATACGCAGTATTTT | CASSLSNSDTQYF
TRBJ1-1 | . | TRBV28 | TRBD1 | TGTGCCAGTAGAGGCACAGGGGCCCGATCTGAAGCTTTCTTT | CASRGTGARSEAFF
TRBJ1-5 | . | TRBV6-4 | TRBD1 | TGTGCCAGCAGTGAACAGGGGGGAAATCAGCCCCAGCATTTT | CASSEQGGNQPQHF
TRBJ2-3 | . | TRBV15 | TRBD2 | TGTGCCACCAGCAGAGGTCATTCGGGAGGACCTTACACAGATACGCAGTATTTT | CATSRGHSGGPYTDTQYF
TRBJ1-2 | . | TRBV11-2 | . | TGTGCCAGCAGCTTCCAGGGCAACTATGGCTACACCTTC | CASSFQGNYGYTF
TRBJ2-3 | . | TRBV5-8 | TRBD1 | TGTGCCAGCAGCTCGACGCTCGGGGACAGGAATACGCAGTATTTT | CASSSTLGDRNTQYF
TRBJ1-1 | . | TRBV5-1 | TRBD1 | TGCGCCAGCAGCCCGGAGGGGGCTGGCGCTTTCTTT | CASSPEGAGAFF
TRBJ1-2 | . | TRBV28 | TRBD1 | TGTGCCAGCAGTCTCAGGACAGGGCTTGGCTACACCTTC | CASSLRTGLGYTF
TRBJ2-5 | . | TRBV5-1 | . | TGCGCCAGCAGCTTGCTCCCAGGGCCTGCCCAAGAGACCCAGTACTTC | CASSLLPGPAQETQYF
TRBJ2-1 | . | TRBV11-3 | . | TGTGCCAGCAGCTCCTCTAGTTTCATCTCCAACAATGAGCAGTTCTTC | CASSSSSFISNNEQFF
TRBJ2-2 | . | TRBV7-2 | TRBD2 | TGTGCCAGCAGCCCAAGTAGCGGGACGAACACCGGGGAGCTGTTTTTT | CASSPSSGTNTGELFF
TRBJ2-7 | . | TRBV20-1 | TRBD2 | TGCAGTGCGGACGGACTAGATTATCCCTACTTC | CSADGLDYPYF
TRBJ2-1 | . | TRBV28 | TRBD2 | TGTGCCAGCAGGGGCGGGAGGTCCTACAATGAGCAGTTCTTC | CASRGGRSYNEQFF
TRBJ1-4 | . | TRBV7-9 | . | TGTGCCAGCAGCTTAGGACAGGCTCAAGGGGAAAAACTGTTTTTT | CASSLGQAQGEKLFF
TRBJ2-1 | . | TRBV25-1 | TRBD2 | TGTGCCAGCAGTGTTCTAGCGGGAGGAGGAGTTCTAAATGAGCAGTTCTTC | CASSVLAGGGVLNEQFF
TRBJ1-1 | . | TRBV5-1 | TRBD1 | TGCGCCAGCAGCCGGGACAGGGGAAGCGCTGAAGCTTTCTTT | CASSRDRGSAEAFF
TRBJ2-7 | . | TRBV28 | TRBD1 | TGTGCCAGCAGTCCACGAAGAGGGACAGGGGGTGACGAGCAGTACTTC | CASSPRRGTGGDEQYF
TRBJ1-2 | . | TRBV5-1 | . | TGCGCCAGCAGCTTGGAAGGGGACACGATTGGCTACACCTTC | CASSLEGDTIGYTF
TRBJ2-2 | . | TRBV4-2 | . | TGTGCCAGCAGCCAAGAACGGAGGGATCCCACGTACACCGGGGAGCTGTTTTTT | CASSQERRDPTYTGELFF
TRBJ2-1 | once | TRBV5-1 | TRBD2 | TGCGCCAGCAGCTTATACCCAAGACTAGCGGGAGGGGGGGATGAGCAGTTCTTC | CASSLYPRLAGGGDEQFF
TRBJ1-6 | . | TRBV6-4 | . | TGTGCCAGCAGTGCCTCTGTCGGTTTCAATTCACCCCTCCACTTT | CASSASVGFNSPLHF
TRBJ2-5 | . | TRBV30 | . | TGTGCCTGGAGTGTGGCCGAGACCCAGTACTTC | CAWSVAETQYF
TRBJ1-1 | . | TRBV27 | . | TGTGCCAGCAGTCCATGGAGCGCGGGCACTGAAGCTTTCTTT | CASSPWSAGTEAFF
TRBJ2-3 | once | TRBV28 | . | TGTGCCAGCAGCCAGACGGAAGACTTCCAGTATTTT | CASSQTEDFQYF
TRBJ2-7 | . | TRBV6-6 | . | TGTGCCAGCAGTGGAGGATCTGGCGAGCAGTACTTC | CASSGGSGEQYF
TRBJ1-1 | . | TRBV29-1 | . | TGCAGCGTTGTGGAGGGAAGCGGAAACACTGAAGCTTTCTTT | CSVVEGSGNTEAFF
TRBJ1-3 | . | TRBV28 | TRBD1 | TGTGCCACCGGACGTGGACAGGGACAAGTAGGAAACACCATATATTTT | CATGRGQGQVGNTIYF
TRBJ1-4 | once | TRBV27 | TRBD1 | TGTGCCAGCAGCCAGGACAGGGCCCGTGAAAAACTGTTTTTT | CASSQDRAREKLFF
TRBJ2-2 | once | TRBV19 | TRBD1 | TGTGCCAGTAGTACGCCCGGGACAGGAACCGGGGAGCTGTTTTTT | CASSTPGTGTGELFF
TRBJ1-5 | . | TRBV7-9 | TRBD1 | TGTGCCAGCTGCACAGGGGAGCAGCCCCAGCATTTT | CASCTGEQPQHF
TRBJ2-1 | . | TRBV10-3 | TRBD2 | TGTGCCATCAGAGGGACTAGCGGCAACAATGAGCAGTTCTTC | CAIRGTSGNNEQFF
TRBJ2-7 | . | TRBV7-9 | TRBD2 | TGTGCCAGCAGCCCCCTGGGACTAGCGGACTCCTACGAGCAGTACTTC | CASSPLGLADSYEQYF
TRBJ2-7 | . | TRBV6-1 | . | TGTGCCAGCAGTGAAGCCTGGGGAGTCGGGTACGAGCAGTACTTC | CASSEAWGVGYEQYF